The clone carrying this T cell receptor beta chain was picked up one time. CDR3 size: 16 residues. CDR1 and CDR2 from the germline V gene are SGHDT and YYEEEE. Between the trimmed V and J ends, which lost 3 bases and 5 bases, there was a span of 18 bases. This sample is part of a study of Ad26.COV2.S vaccination and SARS-CoV-2 variants. Treatment denoted: over 15 received Ad26.COV2.S at low or high dose, single or two shots; 5 received placebo; per-sample allocation not given. Day 63 following the first vaccine or placebo injection was when the samples were taken. Profiled with immunoSEQ multiplex PCR; TCRdb holds only in-frame clones, not every one. The sample lists about 680,000 clones, more than 70% occurring once.

The sample in question was peripheral blood, obtained in a trial of Ad26.COV2.S vaccine versus placebo. The chain is built from TRBV5-6 and TRBJ1-5, with TRBD1 as a possible D gene (5 bases). The TCR comes from a person aged 18 to 59 who received the Ad26.COV2.S COVID-19 vaccine or a placebo. The DNA for the CDR3 is TGTGCCAGCAGCTCTTCGTTGACAGATCAATATCAGCCCCAGCATTTT. Translating it yields CASSSSLTDQYQPQHF.